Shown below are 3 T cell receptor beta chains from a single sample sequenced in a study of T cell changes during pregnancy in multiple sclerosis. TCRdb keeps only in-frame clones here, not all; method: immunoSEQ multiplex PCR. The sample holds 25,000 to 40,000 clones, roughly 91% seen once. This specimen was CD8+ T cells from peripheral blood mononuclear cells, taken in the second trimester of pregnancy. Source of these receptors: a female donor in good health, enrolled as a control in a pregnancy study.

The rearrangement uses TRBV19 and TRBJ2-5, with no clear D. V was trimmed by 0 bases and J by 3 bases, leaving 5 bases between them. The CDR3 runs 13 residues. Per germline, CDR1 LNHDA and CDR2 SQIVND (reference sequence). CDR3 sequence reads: CASSIDGEETQYF. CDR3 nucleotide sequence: TGTGCCAGTAGTATAGACGGAGAAGAGACCCAGTACTTC.

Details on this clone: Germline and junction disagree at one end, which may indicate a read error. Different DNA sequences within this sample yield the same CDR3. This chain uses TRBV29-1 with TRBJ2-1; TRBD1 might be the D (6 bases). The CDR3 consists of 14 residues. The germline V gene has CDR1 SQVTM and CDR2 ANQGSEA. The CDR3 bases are TGCAGTGTTGACCAGGACAGTTCAAGCAATGAGCAGTTCTTC. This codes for CSVDQDSSSNEQFF.

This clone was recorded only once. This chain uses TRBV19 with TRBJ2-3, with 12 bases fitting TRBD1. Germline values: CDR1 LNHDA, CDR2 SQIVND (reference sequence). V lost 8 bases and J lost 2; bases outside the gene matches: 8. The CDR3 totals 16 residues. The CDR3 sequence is CASRAMGQGATDTQYF. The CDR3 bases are TGTGCCAGTCGTGCCATGGGACAGGGGGCCACAGATACGCAGTATTTT.